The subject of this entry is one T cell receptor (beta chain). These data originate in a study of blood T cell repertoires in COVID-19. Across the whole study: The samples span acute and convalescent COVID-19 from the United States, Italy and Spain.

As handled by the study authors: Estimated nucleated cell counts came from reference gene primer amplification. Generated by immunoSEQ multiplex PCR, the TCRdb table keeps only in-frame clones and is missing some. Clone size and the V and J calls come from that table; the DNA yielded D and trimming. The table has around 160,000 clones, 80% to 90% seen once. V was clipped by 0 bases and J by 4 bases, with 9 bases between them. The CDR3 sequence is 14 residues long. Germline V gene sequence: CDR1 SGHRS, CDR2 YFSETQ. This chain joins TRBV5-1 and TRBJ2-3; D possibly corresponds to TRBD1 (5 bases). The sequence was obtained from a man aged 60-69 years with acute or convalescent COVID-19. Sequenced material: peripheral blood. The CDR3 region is CASSLVKGPDTQYF. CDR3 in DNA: TGCGCCAGCAGCTTGGTGAAGGGGCCAGATACGCAGTATTTT.